This entry concerns a single T cell receptor (beta chain). This clone appeared a few times. No antigen is known for it. No quality values exist for individual bases; no much larger clone is one base distant. From each donor, a single peripheral blood sample of about 116 mL on average was drawn into heparinised tubes. A BD FACSAria II was used to sort naive, central memory, regulatory and stem cell-like memory CD4+ T cells with a panel that included CD45RO, CCR7, CD25, CD127, CD95 and CD27. A purity above 95% was achieved for all sorted populations. PBMCs were isolated immediately by Lymphoprep density gradient centrifugation and stained directly without culture. To minimize batch effects, samples were stained and sorted in pairs, one healthy donor with one patient per experiment. The data originate from a study of beta chain features in type 1 diabetes listed by TCRdb under 2018. Study-level background: Mean age, gender distribution, total cell number and subset yield did not differ between patients and healthy donors. A total of 100 million to 110 million sorted cells were examined across all samples, and a strong correlation was observed between cell number per subset and RNA yield. In the study, TCRB repertoires of sorted circulating CD4+ T cell subsets from recently diagnosed type 1 diabetes patients were compared with those of matched healthy donors. Whereas all 30 or so donors provided naive and central memory subsets, regulatory and stem cell-like memory subsets were isolated from just 8 patients and roughly 8 healthy donors.

In the germline V gene (reference sequence), CDR1 corresponds to LNHDA and CDR2 to SQIVND. The CDR3 goes from the cysteine to the phenylalanine over 14 residues. Only the CDR3 portion is preserved as DNA: 42 bases, with reading frame beginning at the first base. V is pruned by 5 bases and J by 5 bases, leaving 8 bases of the junction without a gene match. Results the study describes overall, beyond this receptor: Type 1 diabetes patients showed a moderate but significant shortening of TCRB CDR3 length in all four CD4+ subsets. PCR may preferentially amplify shorter templates, but because patient and control samples were amplified and corrected together, any resulting skew would affect both groups equally. Naive, central memory and regulatory TCRB repertoires appeared more similar among patients than among healthy donors. Because small numbers of individuals were included in the HLA sub-analyses, any influence of HLA type on TCRB rearrangement was left unresolved. At VDJ recombination sites, patients with type 1 diabetes made fewer insertions and deleted more nucleotides, a pattern implying thymic rearrangement abnormalities. Because cDNA was sequenced instead of genomic DNA, activated cells with high expression could be over-represented, although the groups did not differ in activation or CD3 levels.

The High Capacity cDNA Reverse Transcription Kit was used to reverse transcribe all of the isolated RNA, meaning that expressed TCRB transcripts were what got sequenced. Deep immunoSEQ sequencing was performed on naive, central memory and regulatory T cell samples, with an average of about 3.6 million total reads per sample. After sorted cells were lysed in RLT buffer, RNA was extracted with DNase-treated RNeasy Micro or Mini kits, with the choice depending on cell number. To prevent cross-contamination, each cell subset was processed individually, whereas patient and healthy donor samples were processed jointly. The immunoSEQ multiplex PCR was used to amplify TCRB sequences from cDNA, yielding 87-bp fragments that span the CDR3 region. Sequencing of the amplicons was performed on the Illumina HiSeq platform. The original methods were these. Synthetic template baselines were used to correct PCR bias computationally, reads within Hamming distance 2 were collapsed, and singletons that could not be merged were discarded. Reads were aligned against IMGT to assign V, D and J genes, CDR3 length and insertions or deletions at six rearrangement sites. Within each subset, clonotype counts were normalized to sorted cell number, and only after that were true diversity and Gini coefficients computed with the tcR R package. The overlap coefficient, calculated on TCRB nucleotide sequences, was used to quantify repertoire sharing. TCRdb mirrors the immuneACCESS table, restricted to in-frame sequences. Some clones are absent from its copies; in checked studies, under half trace to an unresolved V gene, and the reason for the others is unknown. V and J calls and clone size come straight from that table; D and trimming were deduced from the DNA. The sample table holds under 50,000 clones, of which over 60% were seen once. Of the sample, 2% to 2.5% is held by the ten largest clones.

The chain is made from TRBV19 and TRBJ1-2, with 7 bases aligning to TRBD1. The material sequenced was Tregs from blood. Explained via the paper, the cell subset or site label denotes: regulatory CD4+ T cells. The sequence came from a woman younger than 30 with type 1 diabetes. The CDR3 region: CASSALSQGYGYTF. The DNA reads TGTGCCAGTAGTGCGCTCTCACAGGGGTATGGCTACACCTTC. Full variable domain (CDR3 extended with the reference TRBV19 and TRBJ1-2 proteins): DGGITQSPKYLFRKEGQNVTLSCEQNLNHDAMYWYRQDPGQGLRLIYYSQIVNDFQKGDIAEGYSVSREKKESFPLTVTSAQKNPTAFYLCASSALSQGYGYTFGSGTRLTVV.